These 23 T cell receptor beta chains originate from one sample sequenced in a study of blood T cell repertoires in COVID-19. The protocol was immunoSEQ multiplex PCR, while the TCRdb copy is restricted to in-frame clones and leaves out a portion. This sample has 150,000 to 200,000 clones, with 88% found just once. The sequenced sample consisted of PBMCs or T cells enriched from blood (not recorded which). The source of these receptors is a woman aged 18-30 years who had recovered from COVID-19.

The genes are TRBV28 and TRBJ2-2; D unresolved. V lost 5 bases, J lost 1 base, and 14 bases lay in between. This CDR3 has 16 amino acids. Germline values: CDR1 MDHEN, CDR2 SYDVKM. The CDR3 sequence is CASSLPGALNTGELFF. In DNA, the CDR3 is TGTGCCAGCAGTCTTCCTGGAGCGCTGAACACCGGGGAGCTGTTTTTT. The full variable domain, its missing parts supplied by reference TRBV28 and TRBJ2-2, is DVKVTQSSRYLVKRTGEKVFLECVQDMDHENMFWYRQDPGLGLRLIYFSYDVKMKEKGDIPEGYSVSREKKERFSLILESASTNQTSMYLCASSLPGALNTGELFFGEGSRLTVL.

This clone was picked up one time. This sequence joins TRBV24-1 and TRBJ2-1, with 15 bases fitting TRBD2. Germline lookup yields CDR1 KGHDR and CDR2 SFDVKD. The trim removed 5 bases at V and 13 bases at J, leaving 5 bases unmatched. CDR3 length equals 14 residues. This chain's CDR3 is CATSAWTSGGAQFF. The CDR3 coding sequence is TGTGCCACCAGTGCTTGGACTAGCGGGGGGGCTCAGTTCTTC.

The genes are TRBV28 and TRBJ1-2; 10 nucleotides match TRBD1. Germline-derived CDR1 and CDR2 are MDHEN and SYDVKM. CDR3 length: 16 amino acids. Unmatched junction bases numbered 14, after V lost 5 bases and J lost 8 bases. The CDR3 DNA is TGTGCCAGCAGTCCAAGACCGGGACAGGGGACCCGAGGCTACACCTTC. Amino acid sequence: CASSPRPGQGTRGYTF.

This clone occurred a few times. The chain joins TRBV6-5 to TRBJ2-2; 11 positions match TRBD1. Germline values: CDR1 MNHEY, CDR2 SVGAGI. The CDR3 has 15 amino acids. J lost 5 bases, V lost 5 bases, and 4 bases had no gene match. CDR3 nucleotide sequence: TGTGCCAGCAGTAGGACAGGGGGCTGGACCGGGGAGCTGTTTTTT. As protein: CASSRTGGWTGELFF.

The chain recombines TRBV4-3 with TRBJ1-1; no clear D gene. The CDR3 totals 14 residues. V was shortened by 5 bases and J by 0 bases, with 10 bases between the two germline ends. In germline, CDR1 is LGHNA, CDR2 YSLEER. The CDR3 reads CASSSTVVNTEAFF. As DNA, the CDR3 is TGCGCCAGCAGCTCGACTGTAGTGAACACTGAAGCTTTCTTT.

The chain is built from TRBV5-6 and TRBJ2-7; tentatively, D is TRBD1 (5 bases). The V and J ends lost 0 bases and 6 bases respectively, with 16 bases between them. CDR1 is SGHDT, CDR2 YYEEEE, per germline. The CDR3 has 15 amino acids. The CDR3: CASSLVGLVRGEQYF. The CDR3 DNA sequence: TGTGCCAGCAGCTTGGTAGGTTTGGTTAGGGGCGAGCAGTACTTC.

The chain has TRBV18 and TRBJ1-1, with 8 bases that match TRBD1. The ends lost 2 bases at V and 0 bases at J; junction bases unmatched: 5. Per germline, CDR1 KGHSH and CDR2 LQKENI. This CDR3 has 16 amino acids. CDR3 sequence: CASSPGQGRLNTEAFF. CDR3 nucleotide sequence: TGTGCCAGCTCACCAGGACAGGGAAGGTTGAACACTGAAGCTTTCTTT.

The V gene is TRBV28, the J gene TRBJ1-1; D not certain. Deletions cut 5 bases from V and 6 bases from J, with 7 bases between. The CDR3 spans 11 residues. Germline CDR1 is MDHEN and CDR2 is SYDVKM. The CDR3 coding sequence is TGTGCCAGCAGTGAGGCTGCTGAAGCTTTCTTT. It specifies CASSEAAEAFF.

This chain links TRBV7-2 with TRBJ2-1; TRBD2 matches 10 bases. CDR1 and CDR2 from the germline V gene are SGHTA and FQGNSA. The V gene end was trimmed by 6 bases and the J gene end by 10 bases; junction bases not matched to a gene: 9. This CDR3 is built from 14 residues. CDR3 nucleotides: TGTGCCAGCAGTCCTGGACTAGCGGTAATGGAGCAGTTCTTC. Translated: CASSPGLAVMEQFF.

The chain joins TRBV4-1 to TRBJ1-1; D is unclear. The length of the CDR3 is 16 residues. Germline V gene lookup returns CDR1 MGHRA and CDR2 YSYEKL. Trimming removed 0 bases from V and 0 bases from J, with 11 bases in between. CDR3: CASSQDRGLMNTEAFF. CDR3 bases: TGCGCCAGCAGCCAAGACAGAGGGCTAATGAACACTGAAGCTTTCTTT.

The chain couples TRBV5-4 to TRBJ2-5; D possibly corresponds to TRBD2 (7 bases). Germline V gene data show CDR1 as SGHNT and CDR2 as YYREEE (reference sequence). The CDR3 has 16 residues. Trimming removed 4 bases at V and 1 base at J, with 17 bases between. The CDR3 reads CASSPGGRGAQETQYF. The CDR3 DNA sequence: TGTGCCAGCAGCCCCGGGGGGCGAGGGGCCCAAGAGACCCAGTACTTC.

This chain connects TRBV6-6 to TRBJ2-5; TRBD1 matches 9 bases. The V gene end was trimmed by 2 bases and the J gene end by 5 bases; junction bases not matched to a gene: 0. The CDR3 has 13 amino acids. Germline CDR1 MNHNY, CDR2 SVGAGI (reference sequence). This CDR3 reads CASSYGQGETQYF. The CDR3 bases are TGTGCCAGCAGTTACGGACAGGGGGAGACCCAGTACTTC.

The chain links TRBV5-1 to TRBJ2-3; 8 bases are a match to TRBD2. The V gene's germline CDR1 is SGHRS and CDR2 YFSETQ. V was clipped by 1 base and J by 5 bases; unmatched bases: 6. There are 15 residues in the CDR3. CDR3 coding DNA: TGCGCCAGCAGCTTGTTCGGGGGGGCAGAAGATACGCAGTATTTT. This sequence encodes CASSLFGGAEDTQYF.

The count of this clone is one. The rearrangement links TRBV9 to TRBJ2-2, with 7 bases fitting TRBD1. V shed 0 bases and J 7 bases; nucleotides not matched to a gene: 15. The CDR3 has 18 residues. The germline V gene encodes CDR1 SGDLS and CDR2 YYNGEE. CDR3 in DNA: TGTGCCAGCAGCGTAGCCCCCAGGGAGACAGGGAAAAACGGGGAGCTGTTTTTT. Amino acids: CASSVAPRETGKNGELFF.

The sample holds one count of this clone. In the same sample, other DNA sequences code for this CDR3. The CDR3 DNA follows: TGCGCCAGCAGCTTCGGGGGAGCAGATACGCAGTATTTT. Protein: CASSFGGADTQYF. V and J are TRBV5-1 and TRBJ2-3; D possibly corresponds to TRBD2 (6 bases). This CDR3 is 13 amino acids long. The V end lost 2 bases, the J end lost 4 bases, and 8 bases lay between the germline ends. Germline-derived CDR1 and CDR2 are SGHRS and YFSETQ.

This rearrangement joins TRBV18 to TRBJ2-7; tentative D call: TRBD2 (6 bases). V was trimmed by 3 bases and J by 3 bases, leaving 12 bases between them. This CDR3 is built from 14 residues. Germline CDR1 reads KGHSH; CDR2 reads LQKENI. The CDR3 spells CASSPRRGYYEQYF. The DNA of the CDR3 is TGTGCCAGCTCACCGCGACGGGGGTACTACGAGCAGTACTTC.

The V gene is TRBV5-6, the J gene TRBJ1-2; perhaps TRBD1 as D (6 bases). This CDR3 has 13 amino acids. Germline loops: CDR1 SGHDT, CDR2 YYEEEE. Trimming cost V 0 bases and J 8 bases, with 11 bases left between them. The CDR3 DNA reads as TGTGCCAGCAGCTTGGTGGGGGCGCTAGGCTACACCTTC. It codes for CASSLVGALGYTF.

This clone has a single count. The rearrangement joins TRBV5-1 to TRBJ2-6; 8 bases are shared with TRBD2. J gave up 4 bases and V 0 bases, and 6 bases lay outside the gene matches. Germline CDR1 and CDR2: SGHRS and YFSETQ. This CDR3 contains 17 residues. This CDR3 is CASSLESIAGGANVLTF. As DNA, the CDR3 is TGCGCCAGCAGCTTGGAATCCATAGCGGGAGGGGCCAACGTCCTGACTTTC. Filled out from reference TRBV5-1 and TRBJ2-6, the complete variable domain reads KAGVTQTPRYLIKTRGQQVTLSCSPISGHRSVSWYQQTPGQGLQFLFEYFSETQRNKGNFPGRFSGRQFSNSRSEMNVSTLELGDSALYLCASSLESIAGGANVLTFGAGSRLTVL.

The chain links TRBV2 to TRBJ1-5, with D unresolved. V was pared by 2 bases and J by 2 bases, with 13 bases between. The CDR3 is 16 residues long. Germline lookup yields CDR1 SNHLY and CDR2 FYNNEI. CDR3 in DNA: TGTGCCAGCAGTGAAACGTCGGGTTATGGCAATCAGCCCCAGCATTTT. Its protein is CASSETSGYGNQPQHF.

This clone showed up just once. The chain combines TRBV28 with TRBJ1-1; D not certain. Germline lookup yields CDR1 MDHEN and CDR2 SYDVKM. CDR3 length equals 13 residues. V was cut by 6 bases and J by 2 bases, with 10 bases left in between. CDR3 nucleotides: TGTGCCAGCAGCCCACCAACTAACACTGAAGCTTTCTTT. Amino acid sequence: CASSPPTNTEAFF.

In its sample, this clone was seen a few times. The chain carries TRBV19 and TRBJ1-2; 9 bases agree with TRBD1. CDR3 length: 15 amino acids. The ends lost 5 bases at V and 0 bases at J; junction bases unmatched: 4. CDR1 and CDR2 (germline): LNHDA, SQIVND (reference sequence). The CDR3 DNA reads TGTGCCAGTAGTTCCAGGACAGGGGCTAACTATGGCTACACCTTC. Protein sequence: CASSSRTGANYGYTF.

The CDR3 loop reads CSVIPGYQRNTEAFF. CDR3 in DNA: TGCAGCGTAATACCGGGATATCAAAGGAACACTGAAGCTTTCTTT. The V gene is TRBV29-1, the J gene TRBJ1-1, with unresolved D. Trimming shortened V by 6 bases and J by 1 base, and 18 bases separated the two germline ends. CDR1 is SQVTM, CDR2 ANQGSEA, per germline. The length of the CDR3 is 15 residues.

The chain carries TRBV5-1 and TRBJ2-2; 7 bases are shared with TRBD1. Trimming took 4 bases from V and 6 from J; bases not matched to a gene: 9. Germline V gene data show CDR1 as SGHRS and CDR2 as YFSETQ. The CDR3 loop spans 15 amino acids. The CDR3 DNA follows: TGCGCCAGCAGCACGACAGGGTCTCTAGCCGGGGAGCTGTTTTTT. The encoded protein is CASSTTGSLAGELFF.